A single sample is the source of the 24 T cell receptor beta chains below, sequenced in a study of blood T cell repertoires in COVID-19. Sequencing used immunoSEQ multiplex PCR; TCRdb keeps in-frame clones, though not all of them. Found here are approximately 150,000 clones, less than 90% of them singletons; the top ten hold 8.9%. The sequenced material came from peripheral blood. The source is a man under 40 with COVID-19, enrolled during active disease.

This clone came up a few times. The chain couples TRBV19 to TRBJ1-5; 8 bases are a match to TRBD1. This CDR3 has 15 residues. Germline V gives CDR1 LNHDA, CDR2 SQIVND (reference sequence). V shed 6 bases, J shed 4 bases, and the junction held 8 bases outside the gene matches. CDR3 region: CASRHARDRNQPQHF. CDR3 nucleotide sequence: TGTGCCAGTAGGCACGCCCGGGACAGGAATCAGCCCCAGCATTTT.

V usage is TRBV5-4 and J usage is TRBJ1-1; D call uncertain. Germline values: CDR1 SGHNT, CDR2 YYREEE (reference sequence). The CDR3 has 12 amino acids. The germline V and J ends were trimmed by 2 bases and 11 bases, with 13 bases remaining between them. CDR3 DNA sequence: TGTGCCAGCAGCTTTCTAGGCGCAGAGGCTTTCTTT. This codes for CASSFLGAEAFF.

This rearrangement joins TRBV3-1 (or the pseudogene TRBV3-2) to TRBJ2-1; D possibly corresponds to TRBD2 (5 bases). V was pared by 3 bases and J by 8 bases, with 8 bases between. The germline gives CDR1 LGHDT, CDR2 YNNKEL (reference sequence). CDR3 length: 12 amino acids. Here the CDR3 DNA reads TGTGCCAGCAGCCAGTTCGGGGATGAGCAGTTCTTC. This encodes CASSQFGDEQFF.

In nucleotides, the CDR3 is TGTGCCAGCAGCCCAAGGACTAGCGGGAGGGGGTGGGAGACCCAGTACTTC. Its translation is CASSPRTSGRGWETQYF. V is TRBV3-1 (or the pseudogene TRBV3-2) and J is TRBJ2-5, with 15 bases that match TRBD2. J was trimmed by 5 bases and V by 4 bases; bases with no gene match: 8. CDR3 length equals 17 residues. Germline-derived CDR1 and CDR2 are LGHDT and YNNKEL (reference sequence).

The CDR3 DNA reads as TGTGCCAGCAGCCAAGCGGGGTCCGGCGAGCAGTTCTTC. Protein: CASSQAGSGEQFF. The chain recombines TRBV14 with TRBJ2-1, with D possibly TRBD2 on 5 matching bases. Germline V gives CDR1 SGHDN, CDR2 FVKESK. There are 13 residues in the CDR3. The V gene lost 1 base and the J gene lost 10 bases, with 11 bases spanning the gap.

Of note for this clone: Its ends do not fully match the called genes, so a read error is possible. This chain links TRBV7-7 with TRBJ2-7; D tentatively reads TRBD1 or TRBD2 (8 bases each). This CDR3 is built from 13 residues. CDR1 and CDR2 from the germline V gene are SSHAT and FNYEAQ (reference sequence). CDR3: CASSLAGQDEQYF. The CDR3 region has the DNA TGTGCTAGCAGCTTAGCGGGACAGGACGAGCAGTACTTC.

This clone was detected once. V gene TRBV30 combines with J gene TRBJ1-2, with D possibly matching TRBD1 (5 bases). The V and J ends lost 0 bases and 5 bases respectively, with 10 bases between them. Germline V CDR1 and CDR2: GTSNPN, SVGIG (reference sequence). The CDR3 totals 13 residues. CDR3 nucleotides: TGTGCCTGGAGTGTATCCGGGACTTATGGCTACACCTTC. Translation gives CAWSVSGTYGYTF.

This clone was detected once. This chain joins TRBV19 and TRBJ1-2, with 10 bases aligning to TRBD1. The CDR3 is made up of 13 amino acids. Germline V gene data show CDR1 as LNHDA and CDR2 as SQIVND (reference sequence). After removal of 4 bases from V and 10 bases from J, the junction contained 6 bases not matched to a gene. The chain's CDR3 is CASSTGQGLVYTF. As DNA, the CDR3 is TGTGCCAGTAGTACGGGACAGGGGCTAGTCTACACCTTC.

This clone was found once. CDR3 coding DNA: TGTGCCAGCAGCGTAGGAGAGGGCGAGCAGTTCTTC. This translates into CASSVGEGEQFF. The genes are TRBV9 and TRBJ2-1, with D possibly being TRBD2 (5 bases). The V end was cut by 0 bases, the J end by 10 bases, with 8 bases between. Per germline, CDR1 SGDLS and CDR2 YYNGEE. This CDR3 is built from 12 residues.

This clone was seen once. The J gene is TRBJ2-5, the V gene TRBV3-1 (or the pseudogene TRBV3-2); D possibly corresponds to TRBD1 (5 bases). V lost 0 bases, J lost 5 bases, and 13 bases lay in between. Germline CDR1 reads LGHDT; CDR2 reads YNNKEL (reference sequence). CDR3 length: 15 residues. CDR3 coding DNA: TGTGCCAGCAGCCAAGAGGGTGCCAGGGCCGAGACCCAGTACTTC. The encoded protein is CASSQEGARAETQYF.

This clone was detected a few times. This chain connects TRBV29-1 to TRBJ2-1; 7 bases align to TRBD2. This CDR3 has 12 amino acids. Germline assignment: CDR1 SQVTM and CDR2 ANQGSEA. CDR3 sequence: CMGGTGNNEQFF. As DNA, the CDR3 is TGCATGGGGGGGACCGGGAACAATGAGCAGTTCTTC.

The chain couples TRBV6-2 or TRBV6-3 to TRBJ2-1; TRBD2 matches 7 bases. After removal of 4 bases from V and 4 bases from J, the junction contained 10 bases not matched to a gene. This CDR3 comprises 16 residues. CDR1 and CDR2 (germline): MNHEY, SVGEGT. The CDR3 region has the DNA TGTGCCAGCAGTTCCCGCGAGGGAGGGTTTTACAATGAGCAGTTCTTC. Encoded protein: CASSSREGGFYNEQFF.

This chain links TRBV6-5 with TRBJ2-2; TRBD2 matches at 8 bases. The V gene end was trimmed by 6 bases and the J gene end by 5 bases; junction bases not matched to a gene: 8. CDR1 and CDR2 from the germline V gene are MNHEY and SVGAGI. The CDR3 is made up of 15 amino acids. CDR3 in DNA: TGTGCCAGCAGGGGAAGCGGGAGAGGTACCGGGGAGCTGTTTTTT. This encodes CASRGSGRGTGELFF.

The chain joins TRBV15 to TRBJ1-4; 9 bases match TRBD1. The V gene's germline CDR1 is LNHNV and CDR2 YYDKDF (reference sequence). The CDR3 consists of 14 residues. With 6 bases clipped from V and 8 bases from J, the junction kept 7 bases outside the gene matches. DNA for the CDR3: TGTGCCACCAGTAGTAGACAGGGGGACGAAAAACTGTTTTTT. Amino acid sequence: CATSSRQGDEKLFF. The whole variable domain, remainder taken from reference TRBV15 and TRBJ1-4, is DAMVIQNPRYQVTQFGKPVTLSCSQTLNHNVMYWYQQKSSQAPKLLFHYYDKDFNNEADTPDNFQSRRPNTSFCFLDIRSPGLGDTAMYLCATSSRQGDEKLFFGSGTQLSVL.

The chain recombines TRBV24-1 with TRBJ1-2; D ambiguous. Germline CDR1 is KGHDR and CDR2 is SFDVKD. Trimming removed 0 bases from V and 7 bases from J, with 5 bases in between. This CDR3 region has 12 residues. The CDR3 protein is CATSDLPGGYTF. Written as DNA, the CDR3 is TGTGCCACCAGTGATTTGCCGGGTGGCTACACCTTC.

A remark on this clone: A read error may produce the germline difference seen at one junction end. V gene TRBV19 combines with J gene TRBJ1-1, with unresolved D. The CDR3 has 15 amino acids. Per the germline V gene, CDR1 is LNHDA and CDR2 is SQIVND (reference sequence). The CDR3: CASSIAGGLNTEAFF. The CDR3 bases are TGTGCCAGTAGCATAGCGGGAGGGCTAAACACTGAAGCTTTCTTT.

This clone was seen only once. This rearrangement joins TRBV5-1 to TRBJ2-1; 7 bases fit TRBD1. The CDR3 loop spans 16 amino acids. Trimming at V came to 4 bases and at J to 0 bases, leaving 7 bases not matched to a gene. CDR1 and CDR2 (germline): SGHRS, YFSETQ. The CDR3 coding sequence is TGCGCCAGCAGCCCGACAGGGTTCAGCTCCTACAATGAGCAGTTCTTC. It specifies CASSPTGFSSYNEQFF.

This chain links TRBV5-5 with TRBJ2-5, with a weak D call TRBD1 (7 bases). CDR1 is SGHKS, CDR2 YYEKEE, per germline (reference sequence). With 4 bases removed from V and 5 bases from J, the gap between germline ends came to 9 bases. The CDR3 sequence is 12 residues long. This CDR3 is CASSPGGETQYF. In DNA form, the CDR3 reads TGTGCCAGCAGCCCAGGGGGGGAGACCCAGTACTTC.

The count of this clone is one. CDR3 nucleotide sequence: TGTGCCAGTAGTATATCACACAGGGCCTACGAGCAGTACTTC. Translating it yields CASSISHRAYEQYF. The V and J genes are TRBV19 and TRBJ2-7; D is perhaps TRBD1 (6 bases). The CDR3 totals 14 residues. Between the trimmed V and J ends, which lost 2 bases and 2 bases, there was a span of 10 bases. The germline V gene encodes CDR1 LNHDA and CDR2 SQIVND (reference sequence).

The CDR3 bases are TGTGCCAGCAGTCCGTCAGGATCCCGGTCGTATGAGCAGTACTTC. The encoded protein is CASSPSGSRSYEQYF. The chain is built from TRBV3-1 (or the pseudogene TRBV3-2) and TRBJ2-7; no firm D call. CDR1 and CDR2 (germline): LGHDT, YNNKEL (reference sequence). This CDR3 is built from 15 residues. Trimming took off 6 bases at V and 7 bases at J, with 22 bases between the two ends.

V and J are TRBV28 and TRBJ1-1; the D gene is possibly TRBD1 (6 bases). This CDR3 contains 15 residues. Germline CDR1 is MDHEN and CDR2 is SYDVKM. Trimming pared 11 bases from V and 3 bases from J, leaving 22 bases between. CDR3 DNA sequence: TGTGCCTCCTTACGGGGGGGGGCGCGGGACACTGAAGCTTTCTTT. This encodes CASLRGGARDTEAFF.

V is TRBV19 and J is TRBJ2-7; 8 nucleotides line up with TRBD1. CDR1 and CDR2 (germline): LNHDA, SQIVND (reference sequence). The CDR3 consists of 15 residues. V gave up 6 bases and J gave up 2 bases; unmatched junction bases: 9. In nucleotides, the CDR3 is TGTGCCAGTAGCCTCACCGGGACAGGAGCCTACGAGCAGTACTTC. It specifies CASSLTGTGAYEQYF.

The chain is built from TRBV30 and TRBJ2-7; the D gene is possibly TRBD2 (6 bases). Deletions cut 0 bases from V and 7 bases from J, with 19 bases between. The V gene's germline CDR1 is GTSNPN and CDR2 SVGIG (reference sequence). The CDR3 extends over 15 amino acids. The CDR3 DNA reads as TGTGCCTGGAGTGTTGGCGCGGGACCCCGGTGGGAGCAGTACTTC. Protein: CAWSVGAGPRWEQYF.

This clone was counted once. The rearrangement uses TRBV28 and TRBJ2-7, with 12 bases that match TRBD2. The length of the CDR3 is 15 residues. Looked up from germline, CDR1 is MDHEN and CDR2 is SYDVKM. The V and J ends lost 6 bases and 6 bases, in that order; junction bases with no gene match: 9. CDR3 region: CASSPRTSGKGEQYF. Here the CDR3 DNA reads TGTGCCAGCAGCCCAAGGACTAGCGGGAAGGGCGAGCAGTACTTC.